This T cell receptor beta chain stems from a study of T-cell reconstitution after alpha-beta-depleted transplantation in children. Researchers prepared the TCRbeta library using unique molecular identifiers, the study reports. TCRdb recomputed calls from the PCR reads with MiXCR, one row per CDR3 protein. This repertoire shows roughly 300,000 distinct CDR3 sequences, under 14% found once; its top ten account for roughly a quarter. This clonotype was recorded at least ten times. The CDR3 has 11 residues. Trimming shortened V by 4 bases and J by 4 bases, and 5 bases separated the two germline ends. CDR1 is LGHDT, CDR2 YNNKEL, per germline (reference sequence).

J is TRBJ2-7 and V is TRBV3-1; D uncertain. The receptor comes from a male patient between 2 and 15 years old who had a stem cell transplant for chronic granulomatous disease, so the T cells may come from the graft donor. The sample in question was peripheral blood, obtained 180 days after TCRalphabeta/CD19-depleted stem cell transplant. The CDR3 DNA is TGTGCCAGCAGCCGTTTTTACGAGCAGTACTTC. As protein: CASSRFYEQYF.